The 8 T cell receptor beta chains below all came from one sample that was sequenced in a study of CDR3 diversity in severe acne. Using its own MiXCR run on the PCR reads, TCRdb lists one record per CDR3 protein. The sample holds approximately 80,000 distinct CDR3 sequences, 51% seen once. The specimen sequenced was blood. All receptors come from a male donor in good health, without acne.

CDR3 residues: CASSRLVTGELFF. In DNA form, the CDR3 reads TGTGCCAGTAGTCGCTTGGTCACCGGGGAGCTGTTTTTT. This chain links TRBV19 with TRBJ2-2, with unresolved D. With 5 bases removed from V and 4 bases from J, the gap between germline ends came to 8 bases. This CDR3 has 13 residues. CDR1 and CDR2 from the germline V gene are LNHDA and SQIVND (reference sequence). The full variable domain, rest sourced from reference TRBV19 and TRBJ2-2, is DGGITQSPKYLFRKEGQNVTLSCEQNLNHDAMYWYRQDPGQGLRLIYYSQIVNDFQKGDIAEGYSVSREKKESFPLTVTSAQKNPTAFYLCASSRLVTGELFFGEGSRLTVL.

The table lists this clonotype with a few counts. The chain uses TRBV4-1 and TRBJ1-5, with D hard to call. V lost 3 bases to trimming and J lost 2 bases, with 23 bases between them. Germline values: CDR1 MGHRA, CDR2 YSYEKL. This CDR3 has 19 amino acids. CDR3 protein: CASSHRRGLTDRGNQPQHF. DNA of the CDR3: TGCGCCAGCAGCCATCGACGAGGATTAACGGACCGAGGCAATCAGCCCCAGCATTTT.

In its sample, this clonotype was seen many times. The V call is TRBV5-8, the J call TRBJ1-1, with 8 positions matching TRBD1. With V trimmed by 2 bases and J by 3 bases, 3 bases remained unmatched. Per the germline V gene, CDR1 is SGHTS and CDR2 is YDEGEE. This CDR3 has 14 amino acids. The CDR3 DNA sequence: TGTGCCAGCAGCTTAACAGGGGGGTACACTGAAGCTTTCTTT. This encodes CASSLTGGYTEAFF. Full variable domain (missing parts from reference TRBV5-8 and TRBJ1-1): EAGVTQSPTHLIKTRGQQATLRCSPISGHTSVYWYQQALGLGLQFLLWYDEGEERNRGNFPPRFSGRQFPNYSSELNVNALELEDSALYLCASSLTGGYTEAFFGQGTRLTVV.

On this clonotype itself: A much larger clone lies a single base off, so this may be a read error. CDR3 coding DNA: TGTGCCAGCAGCTTCAATCAGGGTTTTGGTCCTGGAAGCACCATATATTTT. This encodes CASSFNQGFGPGSTIYF. J is TRBJ1-3 and V is TRBV13, with D perhaps matching TRBD1 (5 bases). Germline CDR1 is PRHDT and CDR2 is FYEKMQ (reference sequence). The CDR3 contains 17 residues.

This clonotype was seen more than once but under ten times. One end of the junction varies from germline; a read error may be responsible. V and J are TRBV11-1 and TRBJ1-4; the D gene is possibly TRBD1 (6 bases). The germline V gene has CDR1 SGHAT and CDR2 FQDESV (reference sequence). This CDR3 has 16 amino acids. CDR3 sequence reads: CASSETSKGGSERLFF. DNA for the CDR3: TGTGCCAGCAGCGAAACCTCCAAGGGGGGTAGTGAAAGACTGTTTTTT.

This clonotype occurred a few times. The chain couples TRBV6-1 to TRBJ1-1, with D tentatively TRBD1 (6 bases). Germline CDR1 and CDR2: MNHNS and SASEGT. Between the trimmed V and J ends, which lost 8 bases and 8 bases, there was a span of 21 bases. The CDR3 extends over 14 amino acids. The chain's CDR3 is CASHRLDGTREAFF. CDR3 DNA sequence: TGTGCCAGCCACCGGCTAGACGGGACACGAGAAGCTTTCTTT.

CDR3 region: CSAVQGGPGNTIYF. Written as DNA, the CDR3 is TGCAGTGCGGTACAGGGTGGACCTGGAAACACCATATATTTT. J is TRBJ1-3 and V is TRBV20-1; TRBD1 is a possible D gene (6 bases). The germline CDR1 and CDR2 sequences are DFQATT and SNEGSKA (reference sequence). Trimming removed 6 bases at V and 2 bases at J, with 14 bases between. The CDR3 runs 14 residues.

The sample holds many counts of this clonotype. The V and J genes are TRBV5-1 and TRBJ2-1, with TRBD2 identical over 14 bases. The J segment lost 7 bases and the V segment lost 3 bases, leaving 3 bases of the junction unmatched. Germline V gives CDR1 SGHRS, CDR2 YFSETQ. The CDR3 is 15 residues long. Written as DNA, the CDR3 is TGCGCCAGCAGCTACGGGACTAGCGGGAGTAATGAGCAGTTCTTC. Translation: CASSYGTSGSNEQFF.